These 4 T cell receptor beta chains were sequenced from one sample in a study of T cells after posttransplantation cyclophosphamide. The naive gate required viable CD3+CD4+ or CD3+CD8+ cells with CCR7+CD45RA+CD45RO-CD95-CD27+CD28+ phenotype. Only in-frame clones appear in the TCRdb table, and some are missing; sequencing was by immunoSEQ multiplex PCR. The table records about 22,000 clones, about 97% of them present only once. Sequenced: naive CD4+ T cells sorted from PBMCs. The receptors here all came from a man aged 45-65 years in good health, CMV-negative, and a related stem cell transplant donor.

This clone was detected once. The chain is built from TRBV30 and TRBJ1-5; D call uncertain. The CDR3 runs 12 residues. CDR1 and CDR2 from the germline V gene are GTSNPN and SVGIG (reference sequence). Deletions cut 2 bases from V and 0 bases from J, with 2 bases between. The CDR3 sequence is CAWSYSNQPQHF. CDR3 DNA: TGTGCCTGGAGTTATAGCAATCAGCCCCAGCATTTT. The complete variable domain, with remaining parts taken from reference TRBV30 and TRBJ1-5, reads SQTIHQWPATLVQPVGSPLSLECTVEGTSNPNLYWYRQAAGRGLQLLFYSVGIGQISSEVPQNLSASRPQDRQFILSSKKLLLSDSGFYLCAWSYSNQPQHFGDGTRLSIL.

This chain connects TRBV5-6 to TRBJ2-6; D is possibly TRBD1 (5 bases). Looked up from germline, CDR1 is SGHDT and CDR2 is YYEEEE. The CDR3 has 15 residues. Trimming removed 4 bases at V and 0 bases at J, with 8 bases between. CDR3 sequence reads: CASSAQVSGANVLTF. CDR3 nucleotide sequence: TGTGCCAGCAGCGCACAGGTCTCTGGGGCCAACGTCCTGACTTTC.

The chain links TRBV7-8 to TRBJ1-5, with a weak D call TRBD1 (5 bases). Between the trimmed V and J ends, which lost 5 bases and 6 bases, there was a span of 17 bases. Germline V gene data show CDR1 as SGHVS and CDR2 as FQNEAQ. This CDR3 has 15 residues. CDR3 amino acids: CASSPRWPGGQPQHF. CDR3 nucleotides: TGTGCCAGCAGCCCCAGGTGGCCCGGGGGTCAGCCCCAGCATTTT.

The chain links TRBV10-3 to TRBJ1-1; D possibly corresponds to TRBD1 (6 bases). V lost 7 bases and J lost 2, with 11 bases in between. The CDR3 spans 13 residues. CDR1 and CDR2 (germline): ENHRY, SYGVKD. CDR3 nucleotide sequence: TGTGCCATCAAGGGACAACCTAACACTGAAGCTTTCTTT. Its protein is CAIKGQPNTEAFF.